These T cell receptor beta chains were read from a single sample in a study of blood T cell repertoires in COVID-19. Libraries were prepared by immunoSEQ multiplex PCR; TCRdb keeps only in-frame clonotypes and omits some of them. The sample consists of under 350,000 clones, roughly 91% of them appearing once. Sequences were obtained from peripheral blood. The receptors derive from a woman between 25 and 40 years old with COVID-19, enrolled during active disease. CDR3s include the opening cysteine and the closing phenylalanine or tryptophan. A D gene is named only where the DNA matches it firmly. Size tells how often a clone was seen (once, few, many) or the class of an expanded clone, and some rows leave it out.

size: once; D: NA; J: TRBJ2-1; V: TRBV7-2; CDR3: CASSLTSHASYNEQFF; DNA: TGTGCCAGCAGCTTAACTTCCCACGCTTCCTACAATGAGCAGTTCTTC
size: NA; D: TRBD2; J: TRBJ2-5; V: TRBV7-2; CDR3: CASSALGGDQETQYF; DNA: TGTGCCAGCAGCGCCCTCGGGGGGGACCAAGAGACCCAGTACTTC
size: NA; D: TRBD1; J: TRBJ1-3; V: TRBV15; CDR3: CATSKGQGFDSGNTIYF; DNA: TGTGCCACCAGCAAGGGACAGGGTTTTGATTCTGGAAACACCATATATTTT
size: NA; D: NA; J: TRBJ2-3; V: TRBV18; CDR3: CASSPAGPDTQYF; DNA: TGTGCCAGCTCACCCGCGGGCCCAGATACGCAGTATTTT
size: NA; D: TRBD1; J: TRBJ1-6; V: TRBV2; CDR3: CASILDREIYNSPLHF; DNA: TGTGCCAGCATTCTAGACAGGGAAATCTATAATTCACCCCTCCACTTT
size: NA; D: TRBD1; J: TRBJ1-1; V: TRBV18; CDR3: CASSPLGRGRTEAFF; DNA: TGTGCCAGCTCACCATTGGGCAGGGGGCGAACTGAAGCTTTCTTT
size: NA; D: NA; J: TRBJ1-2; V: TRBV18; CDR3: CASSPSRQNYGYTF; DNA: TGTGCCAGCTCACCCTCTAGGCAGAACTATGGCTACACCTTC
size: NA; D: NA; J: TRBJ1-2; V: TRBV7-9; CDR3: CASSLGTADPNYGYTF; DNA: TGTGCCAGCAGCTTAGGGACAGCGGATCCTAACTATGGCTACACCTTC
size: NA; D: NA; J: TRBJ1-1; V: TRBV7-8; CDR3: CASSLEWADSGAFF; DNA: TGTGCCAGCAGCTTAGAGTGGGCTGATAGTGGAGCTTTCTTT
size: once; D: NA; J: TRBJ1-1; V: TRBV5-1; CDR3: CASSLSTMNTEAFF; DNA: TGCGCCAGCAGCTTGTCCACTATGAACACTGAAGCTTTCTTT
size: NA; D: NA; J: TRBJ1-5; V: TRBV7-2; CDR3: CASSFSRDQPQHF; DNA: TGTGCCAGCAGCTTTTCTCGGGATCAGCCCCAGCATTTT
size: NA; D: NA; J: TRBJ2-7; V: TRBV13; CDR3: CASSPPRLGEEYEQYF; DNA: TGTGCCAGCAGCCCACCCCGTCTAGGGGAGGAATACGAGCAGTACTTC
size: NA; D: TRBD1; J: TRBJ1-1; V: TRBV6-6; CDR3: CASSYQDRGEAFF; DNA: TGTGCCAGCAGTTACCAGGACAGGGGTGAAGCTTTCTTT
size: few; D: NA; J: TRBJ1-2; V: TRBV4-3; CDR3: CASSQEVTFNYGYTF; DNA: TGCGCCAGCAGCCAAGAAGTGACATTCAACTATGGCTACACCTTC
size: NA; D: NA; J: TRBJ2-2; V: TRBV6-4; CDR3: CASSAKTESGELFF; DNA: TGTGCCAGCAGCGCCAAAACCGAGTCCGGGGAGCTGTTTTTT
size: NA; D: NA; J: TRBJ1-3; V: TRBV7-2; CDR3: CASSLGLNSGNTIYF; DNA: TGTGCCAGCAGCCTTGGACTGAACTCTGGAAACACCATATATTTT
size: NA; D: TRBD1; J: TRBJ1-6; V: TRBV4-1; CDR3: CASSQFLSGQTYNSPLHF; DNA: TGCGCCAGCAGCCAATTCCTCTCGGGACAGACCTATAATTCACCCCTCCACTTT
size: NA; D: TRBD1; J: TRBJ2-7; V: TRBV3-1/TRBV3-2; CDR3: CASSRRDRVYEQYF; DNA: TGTGCCAGCAGCCGCCGGGACAGGGTTTACGAGCAGTACTTC
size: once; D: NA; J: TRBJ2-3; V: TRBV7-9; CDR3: CASSLAGGTDTQYF; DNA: TGTGCCAGCAGCTTAGCCGGAGGAACAGATACGCAGTATTTT
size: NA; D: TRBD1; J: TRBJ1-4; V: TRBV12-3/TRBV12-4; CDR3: CASSPGGEKLFF; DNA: TGTGCCAGCAGTCCAGGGGGCGAAAAACTGTTTTTT
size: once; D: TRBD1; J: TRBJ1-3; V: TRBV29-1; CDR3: CSATGGGGNTIYF; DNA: TGCAGCGCAACAGGGGGAGGTGGAAACACCATATATTTT
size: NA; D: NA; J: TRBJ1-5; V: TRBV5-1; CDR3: CASSRGSNQPQHF; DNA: TGCGCCAGCAGCAGGGGTAGCAATCAGCCCCAGCATTTT
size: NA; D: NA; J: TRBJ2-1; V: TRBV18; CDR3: CASSPGGGAVYNEQFF; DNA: TGTGCCAGCTCACCGGGGGGGGGCGCGGTGTACAATGAGCAGTTCTTC
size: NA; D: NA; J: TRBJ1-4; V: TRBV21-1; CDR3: CASSALQGRYQHEKLFF; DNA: TGTGCCAGCAGCGCTCTACAGGGACGCTATCAACATGAAAAACTGTTTTTT
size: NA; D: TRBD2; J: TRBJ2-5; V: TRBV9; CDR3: CASSVAGGIVETQYF; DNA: TGTGCCAGCAGCGTAGCGGGGGGAATAGTAGAGACCCAGTACTTC
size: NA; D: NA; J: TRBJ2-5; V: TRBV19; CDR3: CASKPGLSSETQYF; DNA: TGTGCCAGTAAACCAGGTCTATCCTCGGAGACCCAGTACTTC
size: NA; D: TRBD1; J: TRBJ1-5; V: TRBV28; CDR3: CASSPLGTGSIRDQPQHF; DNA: TGTGCCAGCAGTCCCCTCGGGACAGGGAGCATTCGAGATCAGCCCCAGCATTTT
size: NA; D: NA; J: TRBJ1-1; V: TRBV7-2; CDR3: CASSLGALNTEAFF; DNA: TGTGCCAGCAGCTTAGGAGCCTTGAACACTGAAGCTTTCTTT
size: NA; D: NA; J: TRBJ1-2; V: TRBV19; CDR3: CASSTTAKGYTF; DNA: TGTGCCAGTAGTACGACTGCGAAAGGCTACACCTTC
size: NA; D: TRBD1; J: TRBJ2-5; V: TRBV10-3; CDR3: CAISGGQARGETQYF; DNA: TGTGCCATCAGTGGGGGACAGGCCCGGGGGGAGACCCAGTACTTC
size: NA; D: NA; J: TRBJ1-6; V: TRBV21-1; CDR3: CASSSQGASNSPLHF; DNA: TGTGCCAGCAGCAGTCAGGGGGCGTCGAATTCACCCCTCCACTTT
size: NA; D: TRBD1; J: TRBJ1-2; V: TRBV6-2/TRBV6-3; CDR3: CASSRRTGQGYTF; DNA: TGTGCCAGCAGTCGCCGGACAGGGCAGGGCTACACCTTC
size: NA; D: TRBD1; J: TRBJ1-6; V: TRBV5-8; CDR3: CASSTTGQTFNSPLHF; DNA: TGTGCCAGCAGCACTACGGGACAGACCTTTAATTCACCCCTCCACTTT
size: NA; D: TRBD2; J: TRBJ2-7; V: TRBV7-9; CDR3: CASSFSGLAGEEQYF; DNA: TGTGCCAGCAGCTTCTCGGGACTAGCGGGGGAAGAGCAGTACTTC
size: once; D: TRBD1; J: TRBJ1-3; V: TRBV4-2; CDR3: CASSQPGQGRKEAGNTIYF; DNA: TGTGCCAGCAGCCAACCCGGACAGGGAAGGAAGGAAGCTGGAAACACCATATATTTT
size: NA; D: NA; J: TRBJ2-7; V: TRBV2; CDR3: CASSGQGSHEQYF; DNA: TGTGCCAGCTCCGGGCAGGGTTCCCACGAGCAGTACTTC
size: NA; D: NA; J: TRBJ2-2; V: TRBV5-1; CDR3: CASSLANRLGTGELFF; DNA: TGCGCCAGCAGCTTGGCCAACAGGCTGGGCACCGGGGAGCTGTTTTTT
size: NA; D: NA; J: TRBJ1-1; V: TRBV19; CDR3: CASRLGGGTEAFF; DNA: TGTGCCAGTAGGCTAGGGGGTGGGACTGAAGCTTTCTTT
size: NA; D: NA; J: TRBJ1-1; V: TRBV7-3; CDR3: CASRKSHRAGTEAFF; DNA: TGTGCCAGCAGGAAATCACACAGGGCGGGCACTGAAGCTTTCTTT
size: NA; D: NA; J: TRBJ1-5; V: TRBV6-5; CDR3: CASSYSTNQPQHF; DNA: TGTGCCAGCAGTTACTCGACTAATCAGCCCCAGCATTTT
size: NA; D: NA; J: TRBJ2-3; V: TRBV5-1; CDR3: CASSLEGWQGTDTQYF; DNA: TGCGCCAGCAGCTTGGAAGGTTGGCAGGGGACAGATACGCAGTATTTT
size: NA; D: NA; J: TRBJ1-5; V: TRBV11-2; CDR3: CASSRGLNSNQPQHF; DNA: TGTGCCAGCAGCAGAGGTTTGAATAGCAATCAGCCCCAGCATTTT
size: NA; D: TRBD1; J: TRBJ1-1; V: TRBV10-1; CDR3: CARTGVPNTEAFF; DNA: TGCGCCAGAACAGGGGTCCCTAACACTGAAGCTTTCTTT
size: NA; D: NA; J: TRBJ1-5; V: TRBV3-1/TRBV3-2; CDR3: CASSQDRRGNQPQHF; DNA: TGTGCCAGCAGCCAAGATAGGCGGGGCAATCAGCCCCAGCATTTT
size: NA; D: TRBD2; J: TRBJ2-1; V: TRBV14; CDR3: CASSQAPAGGVNEQFF; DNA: TGTGCCAGCAGCCAAGCCCCAGCGGGGGGGGTAAATGAGCAGTTCTTC
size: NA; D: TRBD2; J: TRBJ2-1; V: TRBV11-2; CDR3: CASRDRGGPYNEQFF; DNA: TGTGCCAGCAGAGATCGGGGGGGCCCTTACAATGAGCAGTTCTTC
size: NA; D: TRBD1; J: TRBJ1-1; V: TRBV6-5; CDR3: CASSYRQGMGTEAFF; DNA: TGTGCCAGCAGTTATCGACAGGGGATGGGCACTGAAGCTTTCTTT
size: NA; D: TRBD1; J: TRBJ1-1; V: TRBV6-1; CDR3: CASSWTGGDTEAFF; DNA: TGTGCCAGCAGTTGGACAGGGGGGGACACTGAAGCTTTCTTT
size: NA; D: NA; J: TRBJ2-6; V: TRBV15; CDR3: CATSNGANVLTF; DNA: TGTGCCACCAGTAATGGGGCCAACGTCCTGACTTTC